These 26 T cell receptor beta chains were sequenced from one sample in a study of cytotoxic CD8 clonotypes in ibrutinib-treated CLL. Data came from immunoSEQ multiplex PCR; TCRdb stores just in-frame clones and leaves some out. The sample lists about 97,000 clones; 77% were seen once. This sample comprised PBMCs, obtained after 24 months of ibrutinib treatment. The receptor source for this set is a human donor with chronic lymphocytic leukemia.

The chain couples TRBV19 to TRBJ2-7; 15 bases are a match to TRBD2. CDR3 length equals 17 residues. Looked up from germline, CDR1 is LNHDA and CDR2 is SQIVND (reference sequence). Trimming took 4 bases from V and 3 from J; bases not matched to a gene: 7. The CDR3, as DNA: TGTGCCAGTAGTAGCCGGACTAGCGGGAGGGCCAACTACGAGCAGTACTTC. This encodes CASSSRTSGRANYEQYF.

This clone was found a few times. CDR3 bases: TGTGCCAGCAGTCGCCCGGAAGGGTATACGCAGTATTTT. Protein sequence: CASSRPEGYTQYF. The chain employs TRBV6-5 and TRBJ2-3; no definite D call. CDR1 and CDR2 from the germline V gene are MNHEY and SVGAGI. The CDR3 extends over 13 amino acids. Trimming took off 5 bases at V and 7 bases at J, with 13 bases between the two ends.

Of note for this clone: At one boundary the junction diverges from the germline segment, which might be a read error. The chain links TRBV2 to TRBJ2-7, with D possibly TRBD2 on 5 matching bases. CDR3 length equals 12 residues. CDR1 and CDR2 (germline): SNHLY, FYNNEI. The CDR3 sequence: CARSGGSYEQYF. Here the CDR3 DNA reads TGTGCCAGGAGTGGTGGGAGCTACGAGCAGTACTTC. Full variable domain (missing parts from reference TRBV2 and TRBJ2-7): EPEVTQTPSHQVTQMGQEVILRCVPISNHLYFYWYRQILGQKVEFLVSFYNNEISEKSEIFDDQFSVERPDGSNFTLKIRSTKLEDSAMYFCARSGGSYEQYFGPGTRLTVT.

The chain uses TRBV7-9 and TRBJ2-4; no clear D. The CDR3 runs 13 residues. V dropped 5 bases and J dropped 2 bases, with 7 bases sitting between them. CDR1 SEHNR and CDR2 FQNEAQ come from the germline V gene (reference sequence). The CDR3 nucleotides are TGTGCCAGCAGCCCCCGCACCAAAAACATTCAGTACTTC. Protein: CASSPRTKNIQYF.

The chain carries TRBV30 and TRBJ2-7, with D hard to call. V shed 3 bases and J shed 1 base, with 7 bases lying between them. CDR1 is GTSNPN, CDR2 SVGIG, per germline (reference sequence). The CDR3 sequence is 12 residues long. CDR3 DNA sequence: TGTGCCTGGAGGAGCAGGTCCTACGAGCAGTACTTC. It specifies CAWRSRSYEQYF.

This clone was found a few times. This chain uses TRBV19 with TRBJ1-4; TRBD1 aligns across 8 bases. The CDR3 sequence is 11 residues long. Germline V lookup: CDR1 LNHDA, CDR2 SQIVND (reference sequence). V lost 10 bases and J lost 13; bases outside the gene matches: 8. The CDR3 sequence is CATTDRGLLFF. The CDR3 DNA sequence: TGTGCCACCACCGACAGGGGACTACTGTTTTTT.

The DNA for the CDR3 is TGTGCCAGCTCACCACAGGCCGTCCTTAGCAGGGGAGTGGGCTACACCTTC. Protein: CASSPQAVLSRGVGYTF. The chain carries TRBV18 and TRBJ1-2; possible D gene TRBD1, 6 bases. V was clipped by 1 base and J by 8 bases, with 23 bases between them. Germline V gives CDR1 KGHSH, CDR2 LQKENI. The CDR3 length is 17 residues.

The chain combines TRBV7-2 with TRBJ2-2; tentatively, D is TRBD2 (6 bases). Trimming pared 2 bases from V and 4 bases from J, leaving 11 bases between. The CDR3 runs to 15 residues. Germline CDR1 and CDR2: SGHTA and FQGNSA. The CDR3 DNA sequence: TGTGCCAGCAGCTTACCGGGACTCAGCACCGGGGAGCTGTTTTTT. This sequence encodes CASSLPGLSTGELFF.

The V call is TRBV5-4, the J call TRBJ2-1, with TRBD2 matching over 9 bases. The CDR3 is made up of 15 amino acids. The V gene's germline CDR1 is SGHNT and CDR2 YYREEE (reference sequence). Germline trimming cut 4 bases from V and 4 bases from J; bases unmatched to any gene: 6. CDR3 DNA: TGTGCCAGCAGCCAAGGACTAGCGAAATACAATGAGCAGTTCTTC. It translates to CASSQGLAKYNEQFF.

The V and J genes are TRBV5-1 and TRBJ2-2; 9 nucleotides match TRBD1. Germline V gene sequence: CDR1 SGHRS, CDR2 YFSETQ. Unmatched junction bases numbered 7, after V lost 4 bases and J lost 6 bases. This CDR3 has 15 amino acids. CDR3 bases: TGCGCCAGCAGCGTAACACAGGGGGCGGCCGGGGAGCTGTTTTTT. It specifies CASSVTQGAAGELFF.

This clone was observed a few times. The genes are TRBV28 and TRBJ1-2; maybe TRBD1 (6 bases). V was clipped by 6 bases and J by 5 bases, with 13 bases between them. CDR1 MDHEN and CDR2 SYDVKM come from the germline V gene. The CDR3 covers 13 residues. The CDR3, as DNA: TGTGCCAGCAGACCTACAGGGAATTATGGCTACACCTTC. Translation gives CASRPTGNYGYTF.

The rearrangement links TRBV29-1 to TRBJ2-5, with TRBD1 as a possible D gene (6 bases). Germline lookup yields CDR1 SQVTM and CDR2 ANQGSEA. The CDR3 runs 12 residues. Trimming took 4 bases from V and 6 from J, leaving 12 bases between them. CDR3 amino acids: CSVGAGEKTQYF. In nucleotides, the CDR3 is TGCAGCGTTGGAGCAGGGGAAAAGACCCAGTACTTC. Full variable domain (missing parts from reference TRBV29-1 and TRBJ2-5): SAVISQKPSRDICQRGTSLTIQCQVDSQVTMMFWYRQQPGQSLTLIATANQGSEATYESGFVIDKFPISRPNLTFSTLTVSNMSPEDSSIYLCSVGAGEKTQYFGPGTRLLVL.

The V and J genes are TRBV7-9 and TRBJ2-1; possibly TRBD1 for D (6 bases). The CDR3 runs 13 residues. The germline V gene encodes CDR1 SEHNR and CDR2 FQNEAQ (reference sequence). Trimming pared 5 bases from V and 5 bases from J, leaving 10 bases between. CDR3 residues: CASSPRQDNEQFF. The CDR3 nucleotides read TGTGCCAGCAGCCCGAGACAGGACAATGAGCAGTTCTTC.

There are a few counts of this clone. The chain employs TRBV28 and TRBJ1-5; D remains ambiguous. The V and J ends lost 3 bases and 4 bases respectively, with 7 bases between them. Germline CDR1 is MDHEN and CDR2 is SYDVKM. The CDR3 extends over 13 amino acids. The CDR3 sequence: CASSFSTNQPQHF. CDR3 bases: TGTGCCAGCAGTTTTTCCACTAATCAGCCCCAGCATTTT.

The V call is TRBV30, the J call TRBJ1-4; D unclear. The ends were cut back, 4 bases at V and 0 bases at J, with 12 bases in the middle. The CDR3 length is 15 residues. Germline V gives CDR1 GTSNPN, CDR2 SVGIG (reference sequence). In nucleotides, the CDR3 is TGTGCCTGGACCGCCGGCATTGCAACTAATGAAAAACTGTTTTTT. This sequence encodes CAWTAGIATNEKLFF.

About this clone itself: The junction departs from the called germline gene at one end, perhaps through a read error. This rearrangement joins TRBV7-7 to TRBJ2-1, with a tentative D call TRBD2 (6 bases). This CDR3 is built from 13 residues. Germline loops: CDR1 SSHAT, CDR2 FNYEAQ (reference sequence). This CDR3 is CASSLGLADEQFF. The CDR3, as DNA: TGTGCTAGCAGCTTAGGTTTAGCGGATGAGCAGTTCTTC.

The chain employs TRBV5-1 and TRBJ1-1; 7 nucleotides agree with TRBD1. CDR3 length equals 14 residues. V gave up 3 bases and J gave up 7 bases; unmatched junction bases: 9. Germline V CDR1 and CDR2: SGHRS, YFSETQ. The CDR3 spells CASSSGQSVHEAFF. The DNA for the CDR3 is TGCGCCAGCAGCTCGGGACAGTCTGTTCATGAAGCTTTCTTT.

J is TRBJ1-5 and V is TRBV28; a weak D match, TRBD1 (5 bases). With 8 bases removed from V and 6 bases from J, the gap between germline ends came to 17 bases. The CDR3 has 14 residues. Germline CDR1 and CDR2: MDHEN and SYDVKM. CDR3 in DNA: TGTGCCAGCTCGCAGGGCCTTCAAGTTCAGCCCCAGCATTTT. Amino acid sequence: CASSQGLQVQPQHF.

The rearrangement joins TRBV7-3 to TRBJ1-1; D unclear. The CDR3 length is 13 residues. Germline CDR1 SGHTA, CDR2 FQGTGA. V was shortened by 3 bases and J by 3 bases, with 8 bases between the two germline ends. CDR3 loop: CASSLDSDTEAFF. Here the CDR3 DNA reads TGTGCCAGCAGCTTGGACTCGGACACTGAAGCTTTCTTT.

This chain joins TRBV18 and TRBJ2-7; D is ambiguous. V dropped 3 bases and J dropped 11 bases, with 20 bases sitting between them. The CDR3 has 14 amino acids. CDR1 is KGHSH, CDR2 LQKENI, per germline. CDR3 DNA: TGTGCCAGCTCACCTTTGGCCCCTCCCTTACGTGAGTACTTC. This gives the protein CASSPLAPPLREYF.

The J gene is TRBJ2-1, the V gene TRBV28; D could derive from TRBD1 or TRBD2 (5 bases each). Deletions cut 5 bases from V and 7 bases from J, with 12 bases between. This CDR3 has 13 residues. In germline, CDR1 is MDHEN, CDR2 SYDVKM. The CDR3 DNA is TGTGCCAGCAGTCCGACTTGGGGGAATGAGCAGTTCTTC. It specifies CASSPTWGNEQFF.

V usage is TRBV28 and J usage is TRBJ1-3, with D unclear. This CDR3 region has 14 residues. The germline CDR1 and CDR2 sequences are MDHEN and SYDVKM. Trimming took 2 bases from V and 3 from J, leaving 8 bases between them. The CDR3 is CASSLGGGGNTIYF. The CDR3 nucleotides are TGTGCCAGCAGTTTAGGAGGAGGTGGAAACACCATATATTTT.

The chain employs TRBV6-5 and TRBJ2-7; D remains unclear. This CDR3 is built from 11 residues. V was pared by 4 bases and J by 9 bases, with 10 bases between. Germline V gene lookup returns CDR1 MNHEY and CDR2 SVGAGI. The CDR3 is CASSFKTMQYF. The CDR3 nucleotides are TGTGCCAGCAGTTTTAAAACGATGCAGTACTTC.

The chain couples TRBV7-9 to TRBJ2-7; 8 positions match TRBD2. The CDR3 has 14 residues. The ends lost 1 base at V and 7 bases at J; junction bases unmatched: 6. The germline CDR1 and CDR2 sequences are SEHNR and FQNEAQ (reference sequence). CDR3: CASSLGGTSGEQYF. In DNA form, the CDR3 reads TGTGCCAGCAGCTTAGGGGGGACTAGTGGTGAGCAGTACTTC.

This clone was seen only once. The chain links TRBV18 to TRBJ2-7; TRBD1 matches 7 bases. Germline loops: CDR1 KGHSH, CDR2 LQKENI. With 3 bases clipped from V and 3 bases from J, the junction kept 5 bases outside the gene matches. The CDR3 sequence is 14 residues long. CDR3 amino acids: CASSPTGWVYEQYF. CDR3 sequence (DNA): TGTGCCAGCTCACCGACAGGGTGGGTCTACGAGCAGTACTTC.

The chain links TRBV12-5 to TRBJ2-3; 10 positions match TRBD1. The V gene's germline CDR1 is LGHNT and CDR2 FRNRAP. Trimming cost V 6 bases and J 1 base; bases outside gene matches: 4. The CDR3 spans 15 residues. In nucleotides, the CDR3 is TGTGCTAGTGGAAAGGGGACAGGGGGCACAGATACGCAGTATTTT. It translates to CASGKGTGGTDTQYF.